These T cell receptor beta chains were read from a single sample in a study of human T cells and chemical hapten exposure. Each CDR3 protein gets one entry after TCRdb re-called the RACE reads with MiXCR. The table has about 270,000 distinct CDR3 sequences, around 7.3% seen once. This sample comprised whole blood, obtained in connection with sensitization to the hapten diphenylcyclopropenone (DPC). The source is a man between 18 and 29 years old with alopecia areata. Some clones in this sample may be carry-over from other donors' samples. The CDR3 runs from the conserved cysteine through the conserved F or W. Each record gives: V gene, J gene, clone size, D gene, CDR3 DNA, CDR3 protein. The D gene is left open where the match is weak. Not all rows give a size; the values are once, few, many and, for expanded clones, a class.

>TRBV11-2|TRBJ1-4|few|TRBD1
TGTGCCAGCAGCTTACCCTCGGACAGGGGGAGTGAAAAACTGTTTTTT
CASSLPSDRGSEKLFF
>TRBV6-1|TRBJ1-1|many|.
TGTGCCAGCAGTGCCAGAGCGAAGAACACTGAAGCTTTCTTT
CASSARAKNTEAFF
>TRBV10-3|TRBJ2-2|few|.
TGTGCCATCAGTGGCGGGTCCCGAGCGACCGGGGAGCTGTTTTTT
CAISGGSRATGELFF
>TRBV6-2/TRBV6-3|TRBJ2-4|.|.
TGTGCCAGCAGCGGCAAAAACATTCAGTACTTC
CASSGKNIQYF
>TRBV9|TRBJ1-5|many|TRBD1
TGTGCCAGCAGCAGAGGACAGGGATTTTATCAGCCCCAGCATTTT
CASSRGQGFYQPQHF
>TRBV11-2|TRBJ1-2|many|TRBD1
TGTGCCAGCAGCTTAGAGTGGACAGGGACCCGCTATGGCTACACCTTC
CASSLEWTGTRYGYTF
>TRBV25-1|TRBJ2-7|.|.
TGTGCCAGCAGTGAAGTCGGGGCCCCAAGCTCCTACGAGCAGTACTTC
CASSEVGAPSSYEQYF
>TRBV20-1|TRBJ2-1|many|.
TGCAGTGCGCCAGGACAGATCTCCTACAATGAGCAGTTCTTC
CSAPGQISYNEQFF
>TRBV6-6|TRBJ2-7|many|TRBD1
TGTGCCAGCAGTTACTTCACAGGGGTAAAGGGCGAGCAGTACTTC
CASSYFTGVKGEQYF
>TRBV2|TRBJ2-5|few|.
TGTGCCAGCAGTGAATTGGGTAGCGGAATACAAGAGACCCAGTACTTC
CASSELGSGIQETQYF
>TRBV25-1|TRBJ2-1|.|.
TGTGCCAGCAGTGAATCCGGGGGTGGTAATGAGCAGTTCTTC
CASSESGGGNEQFF